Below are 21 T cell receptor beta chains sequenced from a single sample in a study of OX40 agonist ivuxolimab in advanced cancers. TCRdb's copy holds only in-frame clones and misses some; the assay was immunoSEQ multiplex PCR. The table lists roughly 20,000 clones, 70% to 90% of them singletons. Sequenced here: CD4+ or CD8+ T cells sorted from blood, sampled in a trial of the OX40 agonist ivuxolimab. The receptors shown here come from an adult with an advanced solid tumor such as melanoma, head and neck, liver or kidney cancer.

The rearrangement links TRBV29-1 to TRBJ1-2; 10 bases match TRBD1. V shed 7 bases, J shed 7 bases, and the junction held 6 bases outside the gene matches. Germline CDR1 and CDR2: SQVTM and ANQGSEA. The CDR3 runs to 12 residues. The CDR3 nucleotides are TGCAGCGCTGACAGGGGGCAAGGTGGCTACACCTTC. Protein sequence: CSADRGQGGYTF.

CDR3 sequence reads: CASSAGVGSYEQYF. The CDR3 coding sequence is TGTGCCAGCAGCGCAGGGGTTGGGTCCTACGAGCAGTACTTC. This chain links TRBV6-5 with TRBJ2-7, with TRBD1 as a possible D gene (6 bases). The V and J ends lost 6 bases and 1 base respectively, with 13 bases between them. The CDR3 runs 14 residues. Germline values: CDR1 MNHEY, CDR2 SVGAGI.

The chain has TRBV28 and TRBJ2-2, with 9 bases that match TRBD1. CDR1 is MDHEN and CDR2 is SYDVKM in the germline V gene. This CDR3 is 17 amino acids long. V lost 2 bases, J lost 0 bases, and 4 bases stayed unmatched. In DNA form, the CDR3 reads TGTGCCAGCAGTTTAATAAGACAGGGGGCGAACACCGGGGAGCTGTTTTTT. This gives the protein CASSLIRQGANTGELFF.

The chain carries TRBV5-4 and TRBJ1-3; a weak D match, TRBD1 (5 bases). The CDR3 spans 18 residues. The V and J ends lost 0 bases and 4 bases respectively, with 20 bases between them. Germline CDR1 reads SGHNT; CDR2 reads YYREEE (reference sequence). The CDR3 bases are TGTGCCAGCAGCTTGGTGACAGCCCTCCCGACAGCCGGAAACACCATATATTTT. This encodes CASSLVTALPTAGNTIYF.

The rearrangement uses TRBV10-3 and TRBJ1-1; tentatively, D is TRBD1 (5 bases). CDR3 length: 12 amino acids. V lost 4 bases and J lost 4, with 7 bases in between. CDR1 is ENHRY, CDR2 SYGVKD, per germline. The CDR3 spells CAISAQGTEAFF. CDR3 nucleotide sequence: TGTGCCATCAGTGCTCAGGGCACTGAAGCTTTCTTT.

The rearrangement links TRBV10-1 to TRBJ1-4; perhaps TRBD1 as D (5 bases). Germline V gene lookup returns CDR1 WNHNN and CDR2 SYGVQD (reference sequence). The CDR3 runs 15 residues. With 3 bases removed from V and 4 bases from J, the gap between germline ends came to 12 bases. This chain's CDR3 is CASSDYAGNNEKLFF. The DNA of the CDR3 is TGCGCCAGCAGTGATTACGCAGGGAATAATGAAAAACTGTTTTTT.

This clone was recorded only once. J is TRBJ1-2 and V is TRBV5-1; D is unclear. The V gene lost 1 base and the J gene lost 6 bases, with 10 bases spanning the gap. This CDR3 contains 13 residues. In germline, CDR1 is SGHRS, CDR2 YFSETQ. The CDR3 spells CASSLRRVDGYTF. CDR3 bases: TGCGCCAGCAGCTTGCGGAGGGTTGATGGCTACACCTTC.

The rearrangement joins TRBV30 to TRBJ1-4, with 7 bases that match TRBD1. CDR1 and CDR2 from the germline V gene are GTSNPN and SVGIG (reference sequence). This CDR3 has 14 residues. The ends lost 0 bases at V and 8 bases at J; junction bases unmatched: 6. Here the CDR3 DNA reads TGTGCCTGGAGTGTAACAGGGGCGGAGGAAAAACTGTTTTTT. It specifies CAWSVTGAEEKLFF.

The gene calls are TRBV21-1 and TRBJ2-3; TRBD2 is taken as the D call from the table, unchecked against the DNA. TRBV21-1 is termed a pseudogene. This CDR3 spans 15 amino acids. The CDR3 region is CASSKGGPWGDTQYF. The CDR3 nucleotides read TGTGCCAGCAGCAAGGGAGGACCTTGGGGAGATACGCAGTATTTT.

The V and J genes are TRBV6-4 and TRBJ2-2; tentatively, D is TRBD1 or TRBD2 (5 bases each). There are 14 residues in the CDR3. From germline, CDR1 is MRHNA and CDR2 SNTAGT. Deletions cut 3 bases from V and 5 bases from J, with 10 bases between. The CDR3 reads CASSEGETTGELFF. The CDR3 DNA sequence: TGTGCCAGCAGTGAAGGGGAGACTACCGGGGAGCTGTTTTTT.

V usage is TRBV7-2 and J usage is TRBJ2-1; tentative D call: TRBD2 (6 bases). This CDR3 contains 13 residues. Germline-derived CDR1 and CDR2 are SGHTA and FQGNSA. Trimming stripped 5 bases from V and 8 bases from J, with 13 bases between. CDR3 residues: CASSPPGGDEQFF. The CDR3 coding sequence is TGTGCCAGCAGCCCCCCCGGCGGGGATGAGCAGTTCTTC.

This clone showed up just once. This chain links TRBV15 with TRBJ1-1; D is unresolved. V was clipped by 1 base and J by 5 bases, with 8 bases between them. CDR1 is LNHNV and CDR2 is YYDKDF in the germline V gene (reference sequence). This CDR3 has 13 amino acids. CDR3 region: CATSRVLGTEAFF. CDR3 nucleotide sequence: TGTGCCACCAGCAGAGTCTTAGGGACTGAAGCTTTCTTT.

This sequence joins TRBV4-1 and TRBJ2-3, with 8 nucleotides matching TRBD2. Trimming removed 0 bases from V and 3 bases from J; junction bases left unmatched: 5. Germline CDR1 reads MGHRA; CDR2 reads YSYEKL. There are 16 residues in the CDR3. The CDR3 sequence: CASSQDSREGTDTQYF. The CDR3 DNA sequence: TGCGCCAGCAGCCAAGATAGTCGGGAGGGGACAGATACGCAGTATTTT.

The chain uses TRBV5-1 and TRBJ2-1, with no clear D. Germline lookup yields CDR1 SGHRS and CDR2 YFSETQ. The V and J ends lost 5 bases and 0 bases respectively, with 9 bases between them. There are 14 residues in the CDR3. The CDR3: CASRTESSYNEQFF. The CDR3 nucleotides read TGCGCCAGCAGGACTGAGAGCTCCTACAATGAGCAGTTCTTC. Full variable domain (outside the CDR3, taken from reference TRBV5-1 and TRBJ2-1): KAGVTQTPRYLIKTRGQQVTLSCSPISGHRSVSWYQQTPGQGLQFLFEYFSETQRNKGNFPGRFSGRQFSNSRSEMNVSTLELGDSALYLCASRTESSYNEQFFGPGTRLTVL.

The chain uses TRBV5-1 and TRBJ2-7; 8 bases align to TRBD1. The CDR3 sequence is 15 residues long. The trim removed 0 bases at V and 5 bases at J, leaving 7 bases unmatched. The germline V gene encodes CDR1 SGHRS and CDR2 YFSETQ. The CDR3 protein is CASSLGTGNSDEQYF. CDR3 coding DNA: TGCGCCAGCAGCTTGGGGACAGGGAACTCTGACGAGCAGTACTTC.

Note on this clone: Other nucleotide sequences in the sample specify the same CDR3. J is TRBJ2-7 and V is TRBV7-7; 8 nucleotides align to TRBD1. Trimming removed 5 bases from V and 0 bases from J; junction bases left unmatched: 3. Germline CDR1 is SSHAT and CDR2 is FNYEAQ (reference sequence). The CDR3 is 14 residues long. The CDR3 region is CASSLGQDSYEQYF. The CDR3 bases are TGTGCCAGCAGCCTGGGACAGGACTCCTACGAGCAGTACTTC.

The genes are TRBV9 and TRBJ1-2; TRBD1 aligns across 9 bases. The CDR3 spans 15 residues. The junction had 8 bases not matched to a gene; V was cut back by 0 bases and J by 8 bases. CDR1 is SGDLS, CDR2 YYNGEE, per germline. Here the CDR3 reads CASSVGLGQGGGYTF. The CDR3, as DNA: TGTGCCAGCAGCGTAGGCTTGGGACAGGGTGGAGGCTACACCTTC.

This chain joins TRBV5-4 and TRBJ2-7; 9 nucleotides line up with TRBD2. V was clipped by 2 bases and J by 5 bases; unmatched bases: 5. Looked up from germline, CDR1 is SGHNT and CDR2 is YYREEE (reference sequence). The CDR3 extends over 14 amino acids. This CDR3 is CASSFRGRAHEQYF. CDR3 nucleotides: TGTGCCAGCAGCTTCCGCGGGAGGGCTCACGAGCAGTACTTC.

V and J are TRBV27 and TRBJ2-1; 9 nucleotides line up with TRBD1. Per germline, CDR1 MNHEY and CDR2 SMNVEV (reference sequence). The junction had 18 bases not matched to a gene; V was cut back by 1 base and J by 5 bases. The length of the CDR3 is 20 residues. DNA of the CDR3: TGTGCCAGCAGTTTATGGCCAGTAAGTGGTCCCGGGACAGGGAACAATGAGCAGTTCTTC. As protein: CASSLWPVSGPGTGNNEQFF.

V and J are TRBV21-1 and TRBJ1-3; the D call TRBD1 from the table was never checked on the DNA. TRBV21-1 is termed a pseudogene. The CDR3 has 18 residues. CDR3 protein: CASSGNWQGTVSGNTIYF. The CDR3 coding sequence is TGTGCCAGCAGCGGGAATTGGCAGGGTACCGTCTCTGGAAACACCATATATTTT.

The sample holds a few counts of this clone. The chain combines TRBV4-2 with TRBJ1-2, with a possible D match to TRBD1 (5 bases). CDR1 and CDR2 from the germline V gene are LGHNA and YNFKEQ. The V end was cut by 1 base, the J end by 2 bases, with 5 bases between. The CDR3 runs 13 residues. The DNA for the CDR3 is TGTGCCAGCAGCCAAGGGGGCAACTATGGCTACACCTTC. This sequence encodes CASSQGGNYGYTF.